This is a list of T cell receptor beta chains from one sample in a study of PD-L1 blockade in urothelial cancer. Repertoires were generated with immunoSEQ multiplex PCR, while TCRdb's copy carries only in-frame clones and drops some. The data hold more than 30,000 clones, with 80% to 90% observed a single time. This specimen was PBMCs, taken around atezolizumab (anti-PD-L1) treatment. Receptors were obtained from a man aged 60 to 69 with urothelial cancer. Each CDR3 is given with its conserved first and last residue. The order of the fields is clone size, CDR3 length, D gene, J gene, V gene, CDR3 protein, CDR3 DNA. A D gene is named only where the DNA matches it firmly. Part of the rows lack a size; the others show once, few, many or a class for expanded clones.

clone size: -
CDR3 length: 16
D gene: -
J gene: TRBJ2-5
V gene: TRBV6-1
CDR3 protein: CASSEPGRTPQETQYF
CDR3 DNA: TGTGCCAGCAGTGAGCCTGGGCGGACTCCCCAAGAGACCCAGTACTTC

clone size: -
CDR3 length: 14
D gene: -
J gene: TRBJ2-7
V gene: TRBV7-6
CDR3 protein: CASSRRLDDYEQYF
CDR3 DNA: TGTGCCAGCAGCCGACGGCTAGACGACTACGAGCAGTACTTC

clone size: -
CDR3 length: 14
D gene: TRBD2
J gene: TRBJ2-2
V gene: TRBV2
CDR3 protein: CASTSPGGDGELFF
CDR3 DNA: TGTGCCAGCACCTCCCCGGGGGGAGACGGGGAGCTGTTTTTT

clone size: -
CDR3 length: 14
D gene: TRBD1
J gene: TRBJ1-2
V gene: TRBV5-1
CDR3 protein: CASSLATGDYGYTF
CDR3 DNA: TGCGCCAGCAGCTTGGCCACAGGGGACTATGGCTACACCTTC

clone size: -
CDR3 length: 15
D gene: -
J gene: TRBJ2-7
V gene: TRBV27
CDR3 protein: CASRDSAGPYYEQYF
CDR3 DNA: TGTGCCAGCAGGGACTCTGCGGGCCCATACTACGAGCAGTACTTC

clone size: -
CDR3 length: 14
D gene: TRBD1
J gene: TRBJ2-5
V gene: TRBV18
CDR3 protein: CASSPTGGMETQYF
CDR3 DNA: TGTGCCAGCTCACCGACAGGGGGCATGGAGACCCAGTACTTC

clone size: -
CDR3 length: 16
D gene: TRBD1
J gene: TRBJ2-4
V gene: TRBV7-9
CDR3 protein: CASSLARLDRVDIQYF
CDR3 DNA: TGTGCCAGCAGCTTAGCACGCCTCGACAGGGTGGACATTCAGTACTTC

clone size: -
CDR3 length: 12
D gene: -
J gene: TRBJ2-7
V gene: TRBV28
CDR3 protein: CASGRGPYEQYF
CDR3 DNA: TGTGCCAGCGGGCGGGGGCCATACGAGCAGTACTTC

clone size: -
CDR3 length: 14
D gene: -
J gene: TRBJ1-1
V gene: TRBV6-5
CDR3 protein: CASSYRGQNTEAFF
CDR3 DNA: TGTGCCAGCAGTTACCGAGGACAGAACACTGAAGCTTTCTTT

clone size: -
CDR3 length: 12
D gene: -
J gene: TRBJ1-1
V gene: TRBV11-2
CDR3 protein: CASSLPGTEAFF
CDR3 DNA: TGTGCCAGCAGCTTACCGGGGACTGAAGCTTTCTTT

clone size: -
CDR3 length: 17
D gene: TRBD2
J gene: TRBJ2-3
V gene: TRBV4-2
CDR3 protein: CASSQLLAGGRTDTQYF
CDR3 DNA: TGTGCCAGCAGCCAGTTACTAGCGGGAGGTCGCACAGATACGCAGTATTTT

clone size: -
CDR3 length: 13
D gene: -
J gene: TRBJ2-5
V gene: TRBV27
CDR3 protein: CASSPPGAETQYF
CDR3 DNA: TGTGCCAGCAGTCCCCCGGGTGCTGAGACCCAGTACTTC

clone size: -
CDR3 length: 14
D gene: -
J gene: TRBJ2-1
V gene: TRBV10-3
CDR3 protein: CAIKRSLGNNEQFF
CDR3 DNA: TGTGCCATCAAGAGGTCCCTCGGGAACAATGAGCAGTTCTTC

clone size: once
CDR3 length: 13
D gene: TRBD1
J gene: TRBJ2-7
V gene: TRBV28
CDR3 protein: CASRRQGFREQYF
CDR3 DNA: TGTGCCAGCAGACGACAGGGTTTTAGGGAGCAGTACTTC

clone size: -
CDR3 length: 10
D gene: TRBD1
J gene: TRBJ2-5
V gene: TRBV20-1
CDR3 protein: CSADRGAQYF
CDR3 DNA: TGCAGTGCGGACAGGGGGGCCCAGTACTTC

clone size: -
CDR3 length: 12
D gene: -
J gene: TRBJ2-7
V gene: TRBV6-6
CDR3 protein: CASSQDTYEQYF
CDR3 DNA: TGTGCCAGCAGTCAAGACACGTACGAGCAGTACTTC

clone size: -
CDR3 length: 13
D gene: TRBD1
J gene: TRBJ2-7
V gene: TRBV5-3
CDR3 protein: CARSLGQGDEQYF
CDR3 DNA: TGTGCCAGAAGCTTGGGACAGGGGGACGAGCAGTACTTC

clone size: -
CDR3 length: 13
D gene: -
J gene: TRBJ1-2
V gene: TRBV7-3
CDR3 protein: CASSFSATYGYTF
CDR3 DNA: TGTGCCAGCAGCTTTTCAGCGACCTATGGCTACACCTTC

clone size: -
CDR3 length: 12
D gene: TRBD1
J gene: TRBJ1-1
V gene: TRBV7-3
CDR3 protein: CASSPHTGDAFF
CDR3 DNA: TGTGCCAGCAGCCCTCATACAGGGGATGCTTTCTTT

clone size: -
CDR3 length: 12
D gene: TRBD2
J gene: TRBJ2-5
V gene: TRBV5-4
CDR3 protein: CASSLAGETQYF
CDR3 DNA: TGTGCCAGCAGCTTAGCGGGGGAGACCCAGTACTTC

clone size: -
CDR3 length: 15
D gene: TRBD1
J gene: TRBJ2-7
V gene: TRBV2
CDR3 protein: CASNHRDRGRNEQYF
CDR3 DNA: TGTGCCAGCAATCACCGGGACAGGGGGCGAAACGAGCAGTACTTC

clone size: -
CDR3 length: 14
D gene: -
J gene: TRBJ2-5
V gene: TRBV9
CDR3 protein: CASSVRGGGETQYF
CDR3 DNA: TGTGCCAGCAGCGTAAGGGGAGGGGGGGAGACCCAGTACTTC